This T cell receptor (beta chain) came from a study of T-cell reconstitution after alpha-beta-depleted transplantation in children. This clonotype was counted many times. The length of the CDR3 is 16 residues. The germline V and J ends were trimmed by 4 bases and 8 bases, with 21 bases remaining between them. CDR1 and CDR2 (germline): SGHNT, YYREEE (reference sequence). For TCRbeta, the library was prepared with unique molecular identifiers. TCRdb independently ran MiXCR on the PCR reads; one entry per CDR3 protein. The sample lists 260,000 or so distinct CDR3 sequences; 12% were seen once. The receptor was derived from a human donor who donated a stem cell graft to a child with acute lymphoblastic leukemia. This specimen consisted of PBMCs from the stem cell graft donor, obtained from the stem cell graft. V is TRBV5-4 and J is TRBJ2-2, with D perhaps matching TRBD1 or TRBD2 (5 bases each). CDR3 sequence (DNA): TGTGCCAGCAGCCCCAAGGGGCCGCGGGTAGGAGGGGAGCTGTTTTTT. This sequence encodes CASSPKGPRVGGELFF.